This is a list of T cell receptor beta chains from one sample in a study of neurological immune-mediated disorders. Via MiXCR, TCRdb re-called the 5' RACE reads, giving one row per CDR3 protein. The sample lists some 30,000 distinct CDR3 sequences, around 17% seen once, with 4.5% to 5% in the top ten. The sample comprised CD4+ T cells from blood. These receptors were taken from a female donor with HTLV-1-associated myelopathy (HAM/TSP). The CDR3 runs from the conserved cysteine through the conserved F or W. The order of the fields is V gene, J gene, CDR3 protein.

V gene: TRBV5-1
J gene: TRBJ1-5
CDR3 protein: CASSWGAGNQPQHF

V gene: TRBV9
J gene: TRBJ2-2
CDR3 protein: CASSLSGTGELFF

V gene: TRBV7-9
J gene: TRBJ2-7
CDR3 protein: CASSFGRPPAYEQYF

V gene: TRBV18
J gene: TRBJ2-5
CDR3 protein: CASSPGAGRETQYF

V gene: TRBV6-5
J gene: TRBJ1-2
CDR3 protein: CASSKQGEYGYTF

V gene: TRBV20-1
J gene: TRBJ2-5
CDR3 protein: CSAREERGTLETQYF

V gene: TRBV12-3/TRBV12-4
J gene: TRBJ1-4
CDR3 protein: CASRAGATNEKLFF

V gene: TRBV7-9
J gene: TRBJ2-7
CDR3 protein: CASSPTWDALAKYF

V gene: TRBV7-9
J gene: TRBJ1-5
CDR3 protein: CASSPTSGQPQHF

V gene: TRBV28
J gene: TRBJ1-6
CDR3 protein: CASSSYVISSYNSPLHF

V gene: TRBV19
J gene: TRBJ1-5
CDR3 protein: CASSPLPPRGGNQPQHF

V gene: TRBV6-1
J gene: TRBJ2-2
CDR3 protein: CASSEFGTGGNTGKLFF

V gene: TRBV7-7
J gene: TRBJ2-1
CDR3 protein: CASSLAEANEQFF

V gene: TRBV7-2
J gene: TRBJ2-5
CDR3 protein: CASSPRVNQETQYF

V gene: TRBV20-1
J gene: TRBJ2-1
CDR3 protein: CSAPPGRVDNEQFF

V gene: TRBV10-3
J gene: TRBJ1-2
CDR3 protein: CAISESPDRNYGYTF

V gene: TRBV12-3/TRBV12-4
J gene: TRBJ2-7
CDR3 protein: CASRSWGQGAYEQYF

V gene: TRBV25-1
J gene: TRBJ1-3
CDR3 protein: CATSPSDRVGNTIYF

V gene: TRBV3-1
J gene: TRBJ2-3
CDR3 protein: CASSQRGGTDTQYF

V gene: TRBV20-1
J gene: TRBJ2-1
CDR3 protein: CSAPTLGEQFF

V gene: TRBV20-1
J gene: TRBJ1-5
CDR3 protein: CSAQPLGARVGGQPQHF

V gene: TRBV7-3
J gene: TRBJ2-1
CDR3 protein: CATSPEEAGPSYNEQFF

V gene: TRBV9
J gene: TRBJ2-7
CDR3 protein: CASSYSWDSSYEQYF

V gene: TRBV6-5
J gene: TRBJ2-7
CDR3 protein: CASSSIRGPSYEQYF

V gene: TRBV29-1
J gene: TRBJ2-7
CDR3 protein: CSVVTGAGYEQYF

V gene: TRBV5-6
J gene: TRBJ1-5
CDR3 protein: CASSSTGFFNQPQHF

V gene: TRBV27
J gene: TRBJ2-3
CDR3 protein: CASSLVQGTDTQYF

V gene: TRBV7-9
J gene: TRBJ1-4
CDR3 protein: CASSFRGDEKLFF

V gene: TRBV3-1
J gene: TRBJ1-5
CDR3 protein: CASSQGTGGEPQHF

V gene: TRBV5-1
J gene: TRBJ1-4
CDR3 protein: CASSGTGTENEKLFF

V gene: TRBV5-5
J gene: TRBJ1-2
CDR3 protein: CASSVSPTASNYGYTF

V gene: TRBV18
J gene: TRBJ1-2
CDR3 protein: CASSPRDRGKGYTF

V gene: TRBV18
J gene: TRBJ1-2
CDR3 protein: CASSPLITGGYGYTF

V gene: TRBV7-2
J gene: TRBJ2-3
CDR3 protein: CASSPRVVPPDTQYF

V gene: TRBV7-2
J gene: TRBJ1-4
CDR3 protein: CASSAGMVRSNEKLFF

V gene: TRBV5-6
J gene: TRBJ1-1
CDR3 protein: CASSDGRYTEAFF

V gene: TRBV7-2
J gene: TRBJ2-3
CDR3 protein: CASSLEVAGDSRDTQYF

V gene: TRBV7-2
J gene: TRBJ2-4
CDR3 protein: CASSKAGGEDIQYF

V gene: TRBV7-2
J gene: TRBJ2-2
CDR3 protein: CAGSSSPLAGDPREVTGELFF

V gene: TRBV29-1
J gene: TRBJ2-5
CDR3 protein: CSAQDREETQYF